Described below is a single T cell receptor (beta chain) sequence and its context. Its specificity is not known. This sample is drawn from a study of response to subunit inactivated influenza vaccine. Broader study findings: Authors suggested each seasonal flu vaccination may recruit only limited numbers of new T cells.

A single record per CDR3 protein comes from TCRdb applying MiXCR to the RT-PCR reads. The data contain 530,000 or so distinct CDR3 sequences, over 25% of them singletons. The CDR3 has 16 amino acids. V lost 6 bases and J lost 3, with 24 bases in between. Germline CDR1 reads DFQATT; CDR2 reads SNEGSKA (reference sequence). Sample: CD4+ T cells sorted from PBMCs, taken roughly 5 days after vaccination. This clonotype was obtained from a man aged 50-60 years who received an inactivated influenza vaccine. The chain employs TRBV20-1 and TRBJ2-7; D is perhaps TRBD2 (5 bases). The CDR3 region has the DNA TGCAGTGCGAGCCGCTCCGGGATTTATGGGGTCTACGAGCAGTACTTC. Translated, it gives CSASRSGIYGVYEQYF.